This T cell receptor (beta chain) derives from a study of shared clonotypes between healthy human individuals. The study's findings and limits: Generally, naive subsets (rather than memory subsets) showed larger estimated richness. Non-shared clonotypes had lower generation probabilities than those shared by all four donors.

Regarding this clone: Its specificity is unknown.

Sequencing was performed with immunoSEQ multiplex PCR; in TCRdb, only in-frame clones are kept and a portion is missing. Of under 2.5 million clones detected, under 95% appear once; the ten largest clones hold roughly 0.34%. V was clipped by 5 bases and J by 6 bases, with 11 bases between them. This CDR3 has 13 residues. The germline CDR1 and CDR2 sequences are SGHAT and FQNNGV. The origin of this receptor is a man younger than 35 in good health. Some clones in this sample may be carry-over from other donors' samples. Material: naive CD4+ T cells from PBMCs. Subset in this sample: CD45RA+ positively selected. The V and J genes are TRBV11-2 and TRBJ2-1, with D perhaps assigned TRBD1 or TRBD2 (6 bases each). CDR3 DNA sequence: TGTGCCAGCAGCCCGAGGGGGGCCAATGAGCAGTTCTTC. Protein sequence: CASSPRGANEQFF. Supplemented by reference TRBV11-2 and TRBJ2-1, the full variable domain reads EAGVAQSPRYKIIEKRQSVAFWCNPISGHATLYWYQQILGQGPKLLIQFQNNGVVDDSQLPKDRFSAERLKGVDSTLKIQPAKLEDSAVYLCASSPRGANEQFFGPGTRLTVL.